These 4 T cell receptor beta chains originate from one sample sequenced in a study of T cell responses to AZD1222 COVID-19 vaccine (dated by TCRdb to the early 2020s). Library preparation was by the immunoSEQ multiplex PCR assay. Imported from immuneACCESS, the table was reduced by TCRdb to in-frame sequences with V and J called. These copies leave out some clones; in studies compared against another copy, an unresolved V gene accounts for under half, and the cause of the remainder is not known. The table for this sample lists under 80,000 clones; roughly nine tenths of them were counted only once. Around 1.2% of the sample belongs to the ten largest clones. According to the study, the label for this sample's time point signals: about 28 days (+/-7) after the second vaccine dose. The input for sequencing was peripheral blood, taken 28 days after the second AZD1222 dose. All receptors derive from an adult who received the AZD1222 COVID-19 vaccine.

The chain joins TRBV7-2 to TRBJ2-1, with 8 bases identical to TRBD2. With V trimmed by 5 bases and J by 2 bases, 8 bases remained unmatched. There are 16 residues in the CDR3. CDR1 and CDR2 from the germline V gene are SGHTA and FQGNSA. In nucleotides, the CDR3 is TGTGCCAGCAGCCTGATCCCTAGCGGGCCCTACAATGAGCAGTTCTTC. This codes for CASSLIPSGPYNEQFF.

The genes are TRBV23-1 and TRBJ2-7; possibly TRBD2 for D (5 bases). TRBV23-1 falls under the ORF class, with uncertain function. This CDR3 has 19 amino acids. The V and J ends lost 4 bases and 4 bases respectively, with 29 bases between them. The CDR3 reads CASSRGCRRFLPEPYEQYF. The CDR3 bases are TGCGCCAGCAGTCGAGGGTGCCGGAGATTCCTCCCCGAACCTTACGAGCAGTACTTC.

This chain uses TRBV19 with TRBJ2-3; TRBD2 matches 7 bases. The CDR3 is 15 amino acids. V lost 4 bases to trimming and J lost 5 bases; unmatched junction nucleotides: 9. Per germline, CDR1 LNHDA and CDR2 SQIVND (reference sequence). CDR3 DNA: TGTGCCAGTAGTAGGCTAGCGGAGAGTGGAGATACGCAGTATTTT. The encoded protein is CASSRLAESGDTQYF.

This sequence joins TRBV2 and TRBJ2-1; D call uncertain. Looked up from germline, CDR1 is SNHLY and CDR2 is FYNNEI. V was trimmed by 3 bases and J by 9 bases, leaving 9 bases between them. CDR3 length equals 12 residues. CDR3 nucleotides: TGTGCCAGCAGTGATCGGGCTAGTGAGCAGTTCTTC. Protein sequence: CASSDRASEQFF.